This T cell receptor (beta chain) is from a study of neurological immune-mediated disorders. TCRdb re-analysed the 5' RACE reads in MiXCR, keeping a single row per CDR3 protein. The data hold 65,000 to 75,000 distinct CDR3 sequences, with roughly 5% observed a single time. Trimming took 3 bases from V and 5 from J, leaving 22 bases between them. Germline V CDR1 and CDR2: DFQATT, SNEGSKA (reference sequence). This CDR3 contains 16 residues. This clonotype was counted at least ten times. The V call is TRBV20-1, the J call TRBJ1-1; D gene uncertain. The sequenced material came from PBMCs. The receptor was derived from a human donor with multiple sclerosis. The donor label of this sample is uncertain. The CDR3 DNA is TGCAGTGCTAGTACCCCCGGGCCAACCGGGGAGACTGAAGCTTTCTTT. This gives the protein CSASTPGPTGETEAFF.